One sample yielded the 25 T cell receptor beta chains listed below, sequenced in a study of blood T cell repertoires in COVID-19. Produced via immunoSEQ multiplex PCR; TCRdb's table is partial and in-frame only. The table records 250,000 or so clones, approximately 80% of them present only once. The sample taken for sequencing was peripheral blood. These receptors originate from a woman of 80 years or more with acute or convalescent COVID-19.

The chain links TRBV5-3 to TRBJ1-1; the match to TRBD1 covers 10 bases. TRBV5-3 is treated as an ORF (open reading frame) with a function not yet certain. This CDR3 region has 18 residues. V shed 4 bases and J 0 bases; nucleotides not matched to a gene: 12. CDR3 sequence (DNA): TGTGCCAGAAGCCGAACGACAGGGGGCAGTGAGGTGAACACTGAAGCTTTCTTT. It yields the protein CARSRTTGGSEVNTEAFF.

This rearrangement joins TRBV4-1 to TRBJ1-5; 8 bases line up with TRBD1. CDR1 is MGHRA and CDR2 is YSYEKL in the germline V gene. This CDR3 region has 14 residues. V was pared by 5 bases and J by 2 bases, with 2 bases of the junction left unmatched. The DNA for the CDR3 is TGCGCCAGCAGCGTGACAGGGGGCAATCAGCCCCAGCATTTT. It encodes CASSVTGGNQPQHF.

This chain uses TRBV5-5 with TRBJ2-1; D is perhaps TRBD2 (5 bases). This CDR3 has 14 amino acids. The V end lost 3 bases, the J end lost 8 bases, and 15 bases lay between the germline ends. Germline V gene sequence: CDR1 SGHKS, CDR2 YYEKEE (reference sequence). DNA of the CDR3: TGTGCCAGCAGCTCGCTAGGACGGCGGGATGAGCAGTTCTTC. Its protein product is CASSSLGRRDEQFF.

The chain joins TRBV9 to TRBJ1-1; 7 nucleotides align to TRBD1. V shed 4 bases, J shed 0 bases, and the junction held 3 bases outside the gene matches. The CDR3 sequence is 14 residues long. Germline V gene data show CDR1 as SGDLS and CDR2 as YYNGEE. CDR3 in DNA: TGTGCCAGCAGCCGGGACAGACTGAACACTGAAGCTTTCTTT. Translated, it gives CASSRDRLNTEAFF.

This sequence joins TRBV25-1 and TRBJ1-5; D not certain. The CDR3 consists of 14 residues. CDR1 and CDR2 (germline): MGHDK, SYGVNS. V was pared by 5 bases and J by 4 bases, with 12 bases between. The CDR3 sequence is CASSPPGGNQPQHF. The CDR3 nucleotides read TGTGCCAGCAGTCCCCCAGGAGGTAATCAGCCCCAGCATTTT. Variable domain in full (rest from reference TRBV25-1 and TRBJ1-5): EADIYQTPRYLVIGTGKKITLECSQTMGHDKMYWYQQDPGMELHLIHYSYGVNSTEKGDLSSESTVSRIRTEHFPLTLESARPSHTSQYLCASSPPGGNQPQHFGDGTRLSIL.

The chain combines TRBV7-9 with TRBJ2-3; D not certain. Germline V gene lookup returns CDR1 SEHNR and CDR2 FQNEAQ (reference sequence). The CDR3 loop spans 15 amino acids. V lost 5 bases to trimming and J lost 1 base, with 13 bases between them. The CDR3 DNA sequence: TGTGCCAGCAGCCCCGGTGCCACGGGCACAGATACGCAGTATTTT. Amino acid sequence: CASSPGATGTDTQYF.

CDR3 nucleotide sequence: TGTGCCAGTTACGCCCGGCGGAGCTCCTACGAGCAGTACTTC. This gives the protein CASYARRSSYEQYF. The chain links TRBV28 to TRBJ2-7; D not certain. The CDR3 sequence is 14 residues long. V was cut by 9 bases and J by 0 bases, with 15 bases left in between. Germline CDR1 is MDHEN and CDR2 is SYDVKM.

Here the CDR3 DNA reads TGTGCCTGGGCGCGGGGGAACACTAACTATGGCTACACCTTC. This gives the protein CAWARGNTNYGYTF. V gene TRBV30 combines with J gene TRBJ1-2, with D perhaps matching TRBD1 (5 bases). The germline V gene has CDR1 GTSNPN and CDR2 SVGIG (reference sequence). Trimming took off 5 bases at V and 0 bases at J, with 13 bases between the two ends. This CDR3 region has 14 residues. Drawing the rest from reference TRBV30 and TRBJ1-2, the complete variable domain is SQTIHQWPATLVQPVGSPLSLECTVEGTSNPNLYWYRQAAGRGLQLLFYSVGIGQISSEVPQNLSASRPQDRQFILSSKKLLLSDSGFYLCAWARGNTNYGYTFGSGTRLTVV.

The genes are TRBV9 and TRBJ2-2; D unclear. The germline V gene encodes CDR1 SGDLS and CDR2 YYNGEE. Trimming pared 4 bases from V and 3 bases from J, leaving 7 bases between. The CDR3 has 13 amino acids. The CDR3 bases are TGTGCCAGCAGCCCAACTTACACCGGGGAGCTGTTTTTT. As protein: CASSPTYTGELFF.

This clone occurred once. V gene TRBV5-1 combines with J gene TRBJ2-5, with D possibly being TRBD2 (5 bases). V lost 4 bases and J 2 bases, leaving 15 bases between the germline ends. The germline V gene has CDR1 SGHRS and CDR2 YFSETQ. The CDR3 is 15 residues long. The CDR3 here is CASSPRTALQETQYF. The DNA of the CDR3 is TGCGCCAGCAGCCCGCGGACTGCATTACAAGAGACCCAGTACTTC.

The chain employs TRBV4-1 and TRBJ1-3, with TRBD1 identical over 9 bases. Germline V gene data show CDR1 as MGHRA and CDR2 as YSYEKL. The CDR3 length is 14 residues. Losses at the gene ends were 2 bases for V and 5 bases for J; bases not matched to a gene: 1. The CDR3 spells CASSQTGGRNTIYF. The DNA of the CDR3 is TGCGCCAGCAGCCAAACAGGGGGCCGAAACACCATATATTTT.

V is TRBV5-1 and J is TRBJ2-5; 7 nucleotides agree with TRBD2. The V gene's germline CDR1 is SGHRS and CDR2 YFSETQ. The CDR3 runs 16 residues. V shed 0 bases and J 6 bases; nucleotides not matched to a gene: 11. CDR3 nucleotides: TGCGCCAGCAGCTTGGCCCTTAGCGGAGCGGGGAAGACCCAGTACTTC. Encoded protein: CASSLALSGAGKTQYF.

CDR3 in DNA: TGTGCCAGCAGCCAAGATCAGGGCTTACTCTCTGGAAACACCATATATTTT. As protein: CASSQDQGLLSGNTIYF. The J gene is TRBJ1-3, the V gene TRBV3-1 (or the pseudogene TRBV3-2), with D maybe TRBD1 (5 bases). The CDR3 has 17 amino acids. Germline-derived CDR1 and CDR2 are LGHDT and YNNKEL (reference sequence). Trimming cost V 0 bases and J 0 bases, with 12 bases left between them.

Only one count was recorded for this clone. The CDR3 sequence is CAWSVLGTGQFF. In DNA form, the CDR3 reads TGTGCCTGGAGTGTACTGGGGACAGGTCAGTTCTTC. This chain joins TRBV30 and TRBJ2-1, with 8 bases that match TRBD1. The length of the CDR3 is 12 residues. The germline CDR1 and CDR2 sequences are GTSNPN and SVGIG (reference sequence). V shed 0 bases, J shed 13 bases, and the junction held 5 bases outside the gene matches.

The chain employs TRBV28 and TRBJ1-1, with D possibly matching TRBD1 (6 bases). Germline loops: CDR1 MDHEN, CDR2 SYDVKM. V shed 2 bases and J shed 1 base, with 11 bases lying between them. The CDR3 has 15 residues. The CDR3 DNA follows: TGTGCCAGCAGTTTAACCCCAGGGGAGAACACTGAAGCTTTCTTT. It encodes CASSLTPGENTEAFF.

V and J are TRBV21-1 and TRBJ1-4; TRBD1, the D gene given by the table, was not confirmed from the DNA. TRBV21-1 is a pseudogene. The CDR3 spans 17 residues. The CDR3 sequence is CASSSRLTGETNEKLFF. As DNA, the CDR3 is TGTGCCAGCAGCTCCCGTTTGACAGGGGAGACTAATGAAAAACTGTTTTTT.

The J gene is TRBJ2-3, the V gene TRBV7-9, with 9 bases matching TRBD2. The CDR3 loop spans 16 amino acids. Germline lookup yields CDR1 SEHNR and CDR2 FQNEAQ (reference sequence). V lost 3 bases to trimming and J lost 0 bases; unmatched junction nucleotides: 4. The CDR3 region has the DNA TGTGCCAGCAGCTTCGGGACTAGCTTCAGCACAGATACGCAGTATTTT. This codes for CASSFGTSFSTDTQYF.

In its sample, this clone was seen once. V gene TRBV2 combines with J gene TRBJ2-2; 7 bases map to TRBD2. The CDR3 spans 16 residues. Unmatched junction bases numbered 4, after V lost 2 bases and J lost 1 base. Germline CDR1 is SNHLY and CDR2 is FYNNEI. The chain's CDR3 is CASSEFGLGNTGELFF. The CDR3 bases are TGTGCCAGCAGTGAATTTGGACTAGGGAACACCGGGGAGCTGTTTTTT.

The genes are TRBV2 and TRBJ2-3; 7 bases map to TRBD2. This CDR3 has 16 amino acids. Germline CDR1 and CDR2: SNHLY and FYNNEI. Losses at the gene ends were 6 bases for V and 6 bases for J; bases not matched to a gene: 15. This chain's CDR3 is CASRPWVGGTTDTQYF. In nucleotides, the CDR3 is TGTGCCAGCAGACCCTGGGTGGGAGGGACCACCGATACGCAGTATTTT.

This clone was recorded a few times. V is TRBV7-6 and J is TRBJ2-2, with 8 bases lining up with TRBD2. Germline-derived CDR1 and CDR2 are SGHVS and FNYEAQ. This CDR3 has 15 amino acids. J gave up 2 bases and V 5 bases, and 4 bases lay outside the gene matches. The CDR3 is CASSASGLNTGELFF. DNA of the CDR3: TGTGCCAGCAGCGCTAGCGGGCTAAACACCGGGGAGCTGTTTTTT.

The CDR3 DNA sequence: TGTGCCAGCAGCCAAGCAGGGGCGTTGAACACTGAAGCTTTCTTT. This gives the protein CASSQAGALNTEAFF. The genes are TRBV14 and TRBJ1-1; TRBD1 is a possible D gene (6 bases). V was cut by 1 base and J by 0 bases, with 9 bases left in between. Germline V gene sequence: CDR1 SGHDN, CDR2 FVKESK. The CDR3 extends over 15 amino acids.

The V gene is TRBV3-1 (or the pseudogene TRBV3-2), the J gene TRBJ1-4; possible D gene TRBD1, 6 bases. The CDR3 loop spans 14 amino acids. Deletions cut 4 bases from V and 6 bases from J, with 12 bases between. Germline values: CDR1 LGHDT, CDR2 YNNKEL (reference sequence). The CDR3 DNA follows: TGTGCCAGCAGCCGACAGGCCGTCGATGAAAAACTGTTTTTT. Translating gives CASSRQAVDEKLFF.

In this sample, this clone turned up a few times. The chain is built from TRBV7-9 and TRBJ1-2, with D unresolved. CDR1 is SEHNR and CDR2 is FQNEAQ in the germline V gene (reference sequence). This CDR3 has 16 residues. Deletions cut 1 base from V and 2 bases from J, with 14 bases between. The CDR3 reads CASSLDAHGENYGYTF. CDR3 nucleotides: TGTGCCAGCAGCTTAGACGCCCATGGGGAGAACTATGGCTACACCTTC.

The genes are TRBV28 and TRBJ2-7; D is uncertain. V dropped 3 bases and J dropped 0 bases, with 15 bases sitting between them. The germline gives CDR1 MDHEN, CDR2 SYDVKM. The CDR3 is made up of 16 amino acids. The CDR3 DNA sequence: TGTGCCAGCAGTTTTTCCAAATCGGGTATCTCCTACGAGCAGTACTTC. It translates to CASSFSKSGISYEQYF.

This clone was picked up one time. The gene calls are TRBV18 and TRBJ2-5; D is possibly TRBD1 (5 bases). Germline CDR1 reads KGHSH; CDR2 reads LQKENI. V was shortened by 4 bases and J by 1 base, with 13 bases between the two germline ends. The CDR3 is 15 residues long. The CDR3 DNA follows: TGTGCCAGCTCACTTCTGGCCCAGGGCCAAGAGACCCAGTACTTC. As protein: CASSLLAQGQETQYF.